This section outlines one T cell receptor (beta chain) sequence together with its context. The sample comes from a study of identical twins. TCRdb passed the 5' RACE reads through MiXCR, listing each CDR3 protein once. Of under 250,000 distinct CDR3 sequences in the sample, roughly 7.5% were seen once. The same specimen was also included in a second study, on yellow fever vaccine responses in identical twins.

Sequences were obtained from CD8+ T cells sorted from blood. The source of this sequence is a young woman in good health.

The CDR3 region is CASDIQGDVADTQYF. The CDR3, as DNA: TGTGCTAGTGATATACAGGGGGACGTCGCAGATACGCAGTATTTT. The rearrangement uses TRBV12-5 and TRBJ2-3, with 8 bases identical to TRBD1. Germline CDR1 reads LGHNT; CDR2 reads FRNRAP. CDR3 size: 15 residues. The trim removed 7 bases at V and 4 bases at J, leaving 10 bases unmatched.